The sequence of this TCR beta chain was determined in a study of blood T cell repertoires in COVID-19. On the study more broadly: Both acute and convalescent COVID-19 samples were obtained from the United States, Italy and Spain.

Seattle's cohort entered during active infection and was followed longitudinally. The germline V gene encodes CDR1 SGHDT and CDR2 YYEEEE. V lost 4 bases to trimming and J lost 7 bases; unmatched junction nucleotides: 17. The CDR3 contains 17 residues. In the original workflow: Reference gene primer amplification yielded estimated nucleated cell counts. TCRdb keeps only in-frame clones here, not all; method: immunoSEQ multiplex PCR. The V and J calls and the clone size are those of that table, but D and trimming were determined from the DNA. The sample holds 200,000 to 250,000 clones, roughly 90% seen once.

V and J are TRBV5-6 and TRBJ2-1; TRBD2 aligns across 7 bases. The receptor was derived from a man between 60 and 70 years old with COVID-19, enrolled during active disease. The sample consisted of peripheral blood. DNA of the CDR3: TGTGCCAGCAGCCCAACGCGGGAGACCCCATTAAGAAATGAGCAGTTCTTC. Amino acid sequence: CASSPTRETPLRNEQFF.